This section outlines one TCR beta chain sequence together with its context. Its antigen is not known. PCR was performed using 60 Vbeta and 13 Jbeta primers. This table comes from immunoSEQ multiplex PCR, and its TCRdb copy is limited to in-frame clones, with some not included. Of approximately 150,000 clones listed, 78% are singletons. This sample is part of a study of cytomegalovirus exposure and HLA in healthy donors. Study observations and caveats: One variant, a missense change in DCLRE1C, was linked in a later analysis to TCR beta V- and J-gene trimming. Earlier findings revealed that most TCR beta V segments proved productive either about 87% or about 30% of the time.

The clonotype comes from a female donor in good health and CMV-seronegative. Sequencing was carried out using PBMCs.

This CDR3 reads CASSSSLGKGNEQFF. CDR3 sequence (DNA): TGCGCCAGCAGCTCCTCACTAGGGAAGGGCAATGAGCAGTTCTTC. The V and J genes are TRBV5-1 and TRBJ2-1, with D tentatively TRBD2 (5 bases). V was trimmed by 3 bases and J by 6 bases, leaving 16 bases between them. CDR1 SGHRS and CDR2 YFSETQ come from the germline V gene. This CDR3 region has 15 residues.